A single sample is the source of the 10 T cell receptor beta chains below, sequenced in a study of OX40 agonist ivuxolimab in advanced cancers. Clones were read by immunoSEQ multiplex PCR, and TCRdb kept only the in-frame ones, dropping some. This table holds about 48,000 clones, about three quarters found once. The input for sequencing was CD4+ or CD8+ T cells sorted from blood, taken in a trial of the OX40 agonist ivuxolimab. These receptors were taken from an adult with an advanced solid tumor such as melanoma, head and neck, liver or kidney cancer.

The genes are TRBV7-8 and TRBJ2-1; tentatively, D is TRBD2 (6 bases). The germline V gene has CDR1 SGHVS and CDR2 FQNEAQ. This CDR3 spans 15 amino acids. Trimming removed 2 bases from V and 9 bases from J, with 17 bases in between. The CDR3 protein is CASSLYLSDGGEQFF. DNA for the CDR3: TGTGCCAGCAGCTTATATTTATCCGACGGGGGTGAGCAGTTCTTC.

The chain couples TRBV10-3 to TRBJ2-3; D unclear. The CDR3 spans 14 residues. Between the trimmed V and J ends, which lost 3 bases and 3 bases, there was a span of 10 bases. CDR1 and CDR2 from the germline V gene are ENHRY and SYGVKD. This CDR3 reads CAISEGQETDTQYF. CDR3 coding DNA: TGTGCCATCAGTGAAGGTCAGGAGACAGATACGCAGTATTTT.

The chain carries TRBV13 and TRBJ2-3; 13 nucleotides align to TRBD2. The CDR3 is made up of 18 amino acids. CDR1 is PRHDT and CDR2 is FYEKMQ in the germline V gene (reference sequence). The V segment lost 5 bases and the J segment 3 bases; nucleotides outside the gene matches: 11. CDR3 sequence reads: CASSPTSGRAEETDTQYF. Written as DNA, the CDR3 is TGTGCCAGCAGCCCTACTAGCGGGAGGGCCGAGGAAACAGATACGCAGTATTTT.

V is TRBV6-5 and J is TRBJ2-7; D uncertain. This CDR3 region has 13 residues. Trimming pared 8 bases from V and 5 bases from J, leaving 16 bases between. Germline CDR1 MNHEY, CDR2 SVGAGI. The DNA of the CDR3 is TGTGCCAGCGCGGTCCGGGTTAGAGACGAGCAGTACTTC. This codes for CASAVRVRDEQYF.

The V call is TRBV21-1, the J call TRBJ2-6; the table's D call TRBD1 went unverified against the DNA. TRBV21-1 is a documented pseudogene. The CDR3 sequence is 18 residues long. CDR3 nucleotides: TGTGCCAGCAGCAGCTGCGGGACAGACTTCTCTGGGGCCAACGTCCTGACTTTC. Its translation: CASSSCGTDFSGANVLTF.

The rearrangement uses TRBV5-4 and TRBJ2-1; TRBD2 matches 7 bases. This CDR3 is 14 amino acids long. CDR1 is SGHNT and CDR2 is YYREEE in the germline V gene (reference sequence). J gave up 5 bases and V 0 bases, and 2 bases lay outside the gene matches. The chain's CDR3 is CASSLELANNEQFF. CDR3 bases: TGTGCCAGCAGCTTGGAACTAGCGAACAATGAGCAGTTCTTC.

V and J are TRBV18 and TRBJ2-5; TRBD1 matches at 10 bases. The end of the DNA is better explained by TRBJ2-7, so the J call may be wrong. Germline V gives CDR1 KGHSH, CDR2 LQKENI. CDR3 size: 13 residues. CDR3 sequence: CASSGQGRYEQYF. CDR3 bases: TGTGCCAGCTCGGGACAGGGGCGCTACGAGCAGTACTTC.

The V gene is TRBV6-5, the J gene TRBJ1-5; D possibly corresponds to TRBD1 (6 bases). CDR3 length equals 13 residues. V lost 11 bases to trimming and J lost 6 bases, with 17 bases between them. Germline V gene sequence: CDR1 MNHEY, CDR2 SVGAGI. In DNA form, the CDR3 reads TGTGCCGCAGGGGCAGGCATTGGTCAGCCCCAGCATTTT. It is translated as CAAGAGIGQPQHF.

This rearrangement joins TRBV30 to TRBJ2-7, with 7 bases matching TRBD2. Trimming cost V 0 bases and J 6 bases; bases outside gene matches: 8. Germline values: CDR1 GTSNPN, CDR2 SVGIG (reference sequence). The CDR3 is 14 amino acids. CDR3 DNA: TGTGCCTGGAGTGTACTGGGGGGGTATAGCGAGCAGTACTTC. Protein: CAWSVLGGYSEQYF.

V and J are TRBV19 and TRBJ2-7; D remains ambiguous. V was clipped by 3 bases and J by 2 bases, with 5 bases between them. The CDR3 consists of 12 residues. CDR1 LNHDA and CDR2 SQIVND come from the germline V gene (reference sequence). The CDR3, as DNA: TGTGCCAGTAGTATGGGGACCTACGAGCAGTACTTC. Encoded protein: CASSMGTYEQYF.